This T cell receptor (beta chain) emerged from a study of identical twins. This clonotype was counted a few times. Its cognate antigen is unknown. Via MiXCR, TCRdb re-called the 5' RACE reads, giving one row per CDR3 protein. Altogether a few hundred thousand distinct CDR3 sequences are present, about 8.5% being singletons, with the ten largest covering 2.5% to 3.5%. Study results and limitations: The models gave estimates that fell short of the out-of-frame TCR alpha sharing seen in monozygotic twins.

Healthy Caucasian individuals made up all the donors. This CDR3 is 15 amino acids long. The ends lost 4 bases at V and 2 bases at J; junction bases unmatched: 4. Germline V CDR1 and CDR2: SGHNT, YYREEE (reference sequence). This same sample was also taken into another study, of yellow fever vaccine responses in identical twins.

The TCR was taken from a woman between 18 and 30 years old in good health. Sequenced input: CD8+ T cells sorted from blood. V usage is TRBV5-4 and J usage is TRBJ2-1; 9 bases fit TRBD2. The CDR3 DNA sequence: TGTGCCAGCAGCGCCAGACTAGCGGCCTACAATGAGCAGTTCTTC. This translates into CASSARLAAYNEQFF. The entire variable domain, with the rest obtained from reference TRBV5-4 and TRBJ2-1, is as follows: ETGVTQSPTHLIKTRGQQVTLRCSSQSGHNTVSWYQQALGQGPQFIFQYYREEENGRGNFPPRFSGLQFPNYSSELNVNALELDDSALYLCASSARLAAYNEQFFGPGTRLTVL.